The clone carrying this T cell receptor (beta chain) was counted only a few times. Its antigen is as yet unknown. These data belong to a study of blood T cells in healthy people across ages. Regarding the study as a whole: The study regarded diversity estimates from one million T cells as underestimates. The CMV status of each donor remained undetermined, and this could have confounded shifts in expanded clonotypes. Since the PBMCs were unsorted, naive and antigen-experienced cells could not be conclusively compared.

PCR was performed a second time for about 7 to 11 cycles using a sample-barcoded 5' primer and a J-beta primer mix. One entry per CDR3 protein, called by TCRdb with MiXCR from the 5' RACE reads. The sample yields about 1.4 million distinct CDR3 sequences, around 55% seen once. The CDR3 is made up of 16 amino acids. Germline V lookup: CDR1 SGHRS, CDR2 YFSETQ. The V segment lost 6 bases and the J segment 15 bases; nucleotides outside the gene matches: 17. Sample: blood. This receptor was obtained from a man aged 18 to 35 in good health. The chain is built from TRBV5-1 and TRBJ2-1, with 14 positions matching TRBD2. CDR3 sequence reads: CASNNLEGLAGDLWFF. The CDR3 DNA reads TGCGCCAGCAACAATCTGGAGGGACTAGCGGGAGACTTATGGTTCTTC.